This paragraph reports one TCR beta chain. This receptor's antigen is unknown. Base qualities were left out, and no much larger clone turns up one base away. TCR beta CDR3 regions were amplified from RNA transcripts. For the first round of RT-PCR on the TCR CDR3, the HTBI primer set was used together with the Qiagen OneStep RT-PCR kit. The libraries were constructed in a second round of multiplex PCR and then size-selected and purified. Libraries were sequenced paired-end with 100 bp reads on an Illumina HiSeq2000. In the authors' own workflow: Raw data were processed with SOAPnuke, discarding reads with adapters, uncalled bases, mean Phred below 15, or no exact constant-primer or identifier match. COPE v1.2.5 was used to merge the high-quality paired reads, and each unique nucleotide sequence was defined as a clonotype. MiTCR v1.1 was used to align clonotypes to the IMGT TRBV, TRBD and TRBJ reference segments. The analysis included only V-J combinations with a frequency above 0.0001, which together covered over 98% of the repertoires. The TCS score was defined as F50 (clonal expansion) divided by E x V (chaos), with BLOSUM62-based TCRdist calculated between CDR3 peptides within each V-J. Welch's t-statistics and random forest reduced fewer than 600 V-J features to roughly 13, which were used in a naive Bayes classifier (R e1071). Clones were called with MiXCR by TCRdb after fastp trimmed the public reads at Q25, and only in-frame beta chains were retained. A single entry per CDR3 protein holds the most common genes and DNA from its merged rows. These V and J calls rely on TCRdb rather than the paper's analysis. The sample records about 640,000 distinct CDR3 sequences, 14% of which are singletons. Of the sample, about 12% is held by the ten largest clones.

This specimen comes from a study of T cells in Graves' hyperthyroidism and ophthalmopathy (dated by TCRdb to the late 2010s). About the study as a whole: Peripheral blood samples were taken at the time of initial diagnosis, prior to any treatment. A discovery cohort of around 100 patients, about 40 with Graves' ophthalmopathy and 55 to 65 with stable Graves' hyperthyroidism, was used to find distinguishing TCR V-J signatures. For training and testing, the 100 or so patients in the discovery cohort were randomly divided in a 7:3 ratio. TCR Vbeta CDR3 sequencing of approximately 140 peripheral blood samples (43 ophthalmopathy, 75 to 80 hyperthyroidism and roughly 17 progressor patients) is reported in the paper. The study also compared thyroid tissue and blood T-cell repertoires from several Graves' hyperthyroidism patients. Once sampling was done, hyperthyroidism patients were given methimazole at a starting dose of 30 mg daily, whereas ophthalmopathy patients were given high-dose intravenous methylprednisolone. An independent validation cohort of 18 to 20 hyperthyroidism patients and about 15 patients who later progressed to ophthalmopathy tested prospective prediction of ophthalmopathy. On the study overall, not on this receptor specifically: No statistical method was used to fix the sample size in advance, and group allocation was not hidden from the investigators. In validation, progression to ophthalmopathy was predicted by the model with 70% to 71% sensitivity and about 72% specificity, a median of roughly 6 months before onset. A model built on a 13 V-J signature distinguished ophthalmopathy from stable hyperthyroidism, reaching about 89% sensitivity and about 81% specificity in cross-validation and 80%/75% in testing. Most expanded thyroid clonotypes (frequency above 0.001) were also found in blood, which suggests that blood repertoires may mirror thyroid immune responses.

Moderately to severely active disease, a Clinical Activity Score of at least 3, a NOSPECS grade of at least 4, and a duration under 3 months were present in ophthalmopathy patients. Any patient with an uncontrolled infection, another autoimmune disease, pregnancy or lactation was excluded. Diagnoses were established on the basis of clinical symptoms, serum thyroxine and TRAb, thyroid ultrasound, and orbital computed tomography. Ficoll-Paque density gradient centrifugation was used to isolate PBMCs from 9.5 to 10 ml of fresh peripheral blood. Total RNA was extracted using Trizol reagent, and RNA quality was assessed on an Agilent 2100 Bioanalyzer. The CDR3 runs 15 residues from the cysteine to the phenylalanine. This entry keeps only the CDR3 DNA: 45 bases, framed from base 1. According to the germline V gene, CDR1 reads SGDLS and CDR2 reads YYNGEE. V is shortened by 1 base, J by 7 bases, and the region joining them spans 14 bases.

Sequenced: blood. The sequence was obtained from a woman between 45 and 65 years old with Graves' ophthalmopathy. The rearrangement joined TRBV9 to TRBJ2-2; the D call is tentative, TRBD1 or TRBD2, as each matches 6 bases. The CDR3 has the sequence CASSVTRGQGGELFF. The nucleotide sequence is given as TGTGCCAGCAGCGTAACCCGGGGGCAAGGCGGGGAGCTGTTTTTT.